These T cell receptor beta chains were read from a single sample in a study of blood T cell repertoires in COVID-19. This table comes from immunoSEQ multiplex PCR, and its TCRdb copy is limited to in-frame clones, with some not included. The sample holds some 90,000 clones, roughly 80% seen once. Sequencing used peripheral blood. The receptors were sampled from a woman between 70 and 85 years old with acute or convalescent COVID-19. Each CDR3 is given with its conserved first and last residue. A D gene is named only where the DNA matches it firmly. Only some rows state a clone size, as once, few, many or a class for expanded clones.

V: TRBV9; D: .; J: TRBJ1-6; size: .; DNA: TGTGCCAGCAGCGTAGGTGGGGCCGGGAGTTCACCCCTCCACTTT; CDR3: CASSVGGAGSSPLHF
V: TRBV11-2; D: TRBD1; J: TRBJ2-1; size: .; DNA: TGTGCCAGCAGCTTACGACAGGGCCGGAGTGAGCAGTTCTTC; CDR3: CASSLRQGRSEQFF
V: TRBV30; D: .; J: TRBJ2-7; size: .; DNA: TGTGCCTGGAGTAACGGTCCCTCCTACGAGCAGTACTTC; CDR3: CAWSNGPSYEQYF
V: TRBV21-1; D: .; J: TRBJ2-1; size: once; DNA: TGTGCCAGCAGCAAAGTGTCAGACTTGTTATACAATGAGCAGTTCTTC; CDR3: CASSKVSDLLYNEQFF
V: TRBV28; D: .; J: TRBJ2-5; size: .; DNA: TGTGCCAGCAGTCCACTCTCGCTAGGGGAGGCAGAGACCCAGTACTTC; CDR3: CASSPLSLGEAETQYF
V: TRBV4-3; D: TRBD1; J: TRBJ1-3; size: .; DNA: TGCGCCAGCAGCCAAGCGCTAGGGACAGGAGGTGGAAACACCATATATTTT; CDR3: CASSQALGTGGGNTIYF
V: TRBV19; D: .; J: TRBJ1-1; size: few; DNA: TGTGCCAGTAGTCGACGCGAAACAGGGATTGTAGCTTTCTTT; CDR3: CASSRRETGIVAFF
V: TRBV9; D: .; J: TRBJ1-5; size: .; DNA: TGTGCCAGCAGCGTAGTGAAAGGGGAAGGATACAAAAAGGGCAATCAGCCCCAGCATTTT; CDR3: CASSVVKGEGYKKGNQPQHF
V: TRBV19; D: .; J: TRBJ1-1; size: .; DNA: TGTGCCAGTAAGTCGGTCCTCATGAACACTGAAGCTTTCTTT; CDR3: CASKSVLMNTEAFF
V: TRBV29-1; D: TRBD1; J: TRBJ1-1; size: once; DNA: TGCAGCGCTGAAGGTAGGGGGCGAGACCGGAACACTGAAGCTTTCTTT; CDR3: CSAEGRGRDRNTEAFF
V: TRBV6-5; D: .; J: TRBJ2-2; size: once; DNA: TGTGCCAGCAGTTACACCCTAACCGGGGAGCTGTTTTTT; CDR3: CASSYTLTGELFF
V: TRBV7-9; D: .; J: TRBJ2-1; size: .; DNA: TGTGCCAGCAGCCCTCAAGGGGAATCCGGTGAGCAGTTCTTC; CDR3: CASSPQGESGEQFF
V: TRBV5-1; D: TRBD1; J: TRBJ2-5; size: .; DNA: TGCGCCAGCAGCCCCACCCCGGGACAGGGGGCTGGGACCCAGTACTTC; CDR3: CASSPTPGQGAGTQYF
V: TRBV18; D: TRBD2; J: TRBJ2-3; size: .; DNA: TGTGCCAGCTCCCAGGGACTAGCGGGGACAGATACGCAGTATTTT; CDR3: CASSQGLAGTDTQYF
V: TRBV29-1; D: .; J: TRBJ1-1; size: .; DNA: TGCAGCGCCTGTGACAGCAACACTGAAGCTTTCTTT; CDR3: CSACDSNTEAFF
V: TRBV4-2; D: .; J: TRBJ1-4; size: .; DNA: TGTGCCAGCAGCCCCCTGGAGGGCGACGGTGAAAAACTGTTTTTT; CDR3: CASSPLEGDGEKLFF
V: TRBV6-5; D: TRBD2; J: TRBJ2-7; size: .; DNA: TGTGCCAGCAGTACCCCGGGACTAGGCGAGCAGTACTTC; CDR3: CASSTPGLGEQYF
V: TRBV5-1; D: TRBD1; J: TRBJ2-1; size: medium-sized; DNA: TGCGCCACCAGGACAGGGGGAAACCCCTACAATGAGCAGTTCTTC; CDR3: CATRTGGNPYNEQFF
V: TRBV21-1; D: .; J: TRBJ1-3; size: .; DNA: TGTGCCAGCAGCAACCGGGGGACTGGAAACACCATATATTTT; CDR3: CASSNRGTGNTIYF
V: TRBV28; D: TRBD2; J: TRBJ2-3; size: .; DNA: TGTGCCAGCAGTTTAGCGGGGGAGTTAGATACGCAGTATTTT; CDR3: CASSLAGELDTQYF
V: TRBV7-3; D: TRBD2; J: TRBJ2-1; size: .; DNA: TGTGCCAGCAGCTTATTGGCTAGCGGCTACAATGAGCAGTTCTTC; CDR3: CASSLLASGYNEQFF
V: TRBV7-9; D: .; J: TRBJ2-4; size: few; DNA: TGTGCCAGCAGCACGACAGGTCAACTAGCCAAAAACATTCAGTACTTC; CDR3: CASSTTGQLAKNIQYF
V: TRBV19; D: .; J: TRBJ1-2; size: .; DNA: TGTGCCAGTAGACAGGGCTATGGCTACACCTTC; CDR3: CASRQGYGYTF
V: TRBV7-9; D: TRBD2; J: TRBJ2-1; size: many; DNA: TGTGCCAGCAGCTTCACTTCAGCGGGGGACAATGAGCAGTTCTTC; CDR3: CASSFTSAGDNEQFF
V: TRBV19; D: .; J: TRBJ1-2; size: .; DNA: TGTGCCAGTAGTATCCAGGGGTACTATGGCTACACCTTC; CDR3: CASSIQGYYGYTF
V: TRBV3-1/TRBV3-2; D: TRBD2; J: TRBJ2-1; size: .; DNA: TGTGCCAGCAGCCAAGATTTAGCGGGAGGGCCCCATGAGCAGTTCTTC; CDR3: CASSQDLAGGPHEQFF
V: TRBV10-3; D: .; J: TRBJ2-3; size: .; DNA: TGTGCCATCAGCACCTACCCGGGCACAGATACGCAGTATTTT; CDR3: CAISTYPGTDTQYF
V: TRBV19; D: .; J: TRBJ1-6; size: .; DNA: TGCGCCAGTAGTATCCGGGAGAGGAGGAGTTCACCCCTCCACTTT; CDR3: CASSIRERRSSPLHF
V: TRBV29-1; D: TRBD1; J: TRBJ2-7; size: .; DNA: TGCAGCGCGGGGACAGGGGGCTCGGGTGTCCACGAGCAGTACTTC; CDR3: CSAGTGGSGVHEQYF
V: TRBV29-1; D: .; J: TRBJ2-1; size: .; DNA: TGCAGCGTGCGGGGCGGCAATGAGCAGTTCTTC; CDR3: CSVRGGNEQFF
V: TRBV27; D: .; J: TRBJ1-6; size: .; DNA: TGTGCCACCACTTCCGCGATAGGGCTAGCATCACCCCTCCACTTT; CDR3: CATTSAIGLASPLHF
V: TRBV18; D: TRBD1; J: TRBJ1-2; size: .; DNA: TGTGCCAGCTCTCTCAGGGGGGACGACTATGGCTACACCTTC; CDR3: CASSLRGDDYGYTF
V: TRBV25-1; D: TRBD1; J: TRBJ1-3; size: once; DNA: TGTGCCACCTCCCGGGGGTCCCTACAGGGGGTCACCATATATTTT; CDR3: CATSRGSLQGVTIYF
V: TRBV7-6; D: TRBD1; J: TRBJ2-1; size: many; DNA: TGTGCCAGCAGCCCGACAGGGGGTGGGAAGAGCTCCTACAATGAGCAGTTCTTC; CDR3: CASSPTGGGKSSYNEQFF
V: TRBV7-2; D: .; J: TRBJ2-7; size: .; DNA: TGTGCCAGCAGCAACAGTGTCCACGAGCAGTACTTC; CDR3: CASSNSVHEQYF
V: TRBV18; D: TRBD1; J: TRBJ2-1; size: .; DNA: TGTGCCAGCTCACCCACTCGGACAGGGGTAACCTACAATGAGCAGTTCTTC; CDR3: CASSPTRTGVTYNEQFF
V: TRBV11-2; D: .; J: TRBJ1-1; size: .; DNA: TGTGCCAGCAGCTTAGCTGGGCGGGGGAACACTGAAGCTTTCTTT; CDR3: CASSLAGRGNTEAFF
V: TRBV9; D: TRBD1; J: TRBJ1-1; size: .; DNA: TGTGCCAGCAGCGTCGGGGACAGGGACACTGAAGCTTTCTTT; CDR3: CASSVGDRDTEAFF
V: TRBV30; D: TRBD1; J: TRBJ2-6; size: .; DNA: TGTGCCTGGAGTGTGGGACAGGGTAGACCTGGGGCCAACGTCCTGACTTTC; CDR3: CAWSVGQGRPGANVLTF
V: TRBV28; D: .; J: TRBJ1-2; size: .; DNA: TGTGCCAGCGGGACACCACCGAACTATGGCTACACCTTC; CDR3: CASGTPPNYGYTF
V: TRBV30; D: .; J: TRBJ2-7; size: .; DNA: TGTGCCTGGAGCTACAGCGGCCTCAGAGAGCAGTACTTC; CDR3: CAWSYSGLREQYF
V: TRBV7-9; D: TRBD1; J: TRBJ2-1; size: few; DNA: TGTGCCAGCAGCACAGACAGGGAACTTACAAATGAGCAGTTCTTC; CDR3: CASSTDRELTNEQFF
V: TRBV2; D: TRBD1; J: TRBJ1-1; size: .; DNA: TGTGCCAGCTCAGGGGGGATTGAAGCTTTCTTT; CDR3: CASSGGIEAFF
V: TRBV7-8; D: TRBD2; J: TRBJ2-1; size: few; DNA: TGTGCCAGCAGGCGACTAGCGGGAGTAGGCAATGAGCAGTTCTTC; CDR3: CASRRLAGVGNEQFF
V: TRBV29-1; D: TRBD2; J: TRBJ2-3; size: .; DNA: TGCAGCGTCGGCATGGTTAGCGGGAGAGCAGATACGCAGTATTTT; CDR3: CSVGMVSGRADTQYF
V: TRBV5-1; D: TRBD2; J: TRBJ2-3; size: .; DNA: TGCGCCAGCAGCTTGGTACTAGCGGGGGCCGGGAGCACAGATACGCAGTATTTT; CDR3: CASSLVLAGAGSTDTQYF
V: TRBV5-5; D: TRBD1; J: TRBJ1-2; size: .; DNA: TGTGCCAGCAGCAAGGGACAGAACTATGGCTACACCTTC; CDR3: CASSKGQNYGYTF
V: TRBV5-1; D: TRBD2; J: TRBJ2-3; size: .; DNA: TGCGCCAGCAGCGAGGGACTAGCGGGAGTGTCAGATACGCAGTATTTT; CDR3: CASSEGLAGVSDTQYF
V: TRBV29-1; D: .; J: TRBJ2-4; size: .; DNA: TGCAGCGTTGAGTGGGCAAATAGGGGGAAAAACATTCAGTACTTC; CDR3: CSVEWANRGKNIQYF
V: TRBV24-1; D: TRBD1; J: TRBJ2-3; size: .; DNA: TGTGCCACCAGTGACTGGACAGGGGAAAGCACAGATACGCAGTATTTT; CDR3: CATSDWTGESTDTQYF
V: TRBV12-5; D: .; J: TRBJ2-7; size: .; DNA: TGTGCTAGTGGTTTGACCGTGGGAGAGTACTACGAGCAGTACTTC; CDR3: CASGLTVGEYYEQYF
V: TRBV2; D: TRBD2; J: TRBJ2-3; size: .; DNA: TGTGCCAGCAGCGGCGGGGGAGGGACAGATACGCAGTATTTT; CDR3: CASSGGGGTDTQYF
V: TRBV7-9; D: .; J: TRBJ2-2; size: .; DNA: TGTGCCAGCAGCTTAGGACAGGAGAGCGGGGAGCTGTTTTTT; CDR3: CASSLGQESGELFF
V: TRBV6-5; D: .; J: TRBJ1-1; size: few; DNA: TGTGCCAGCACCCGGGAGTGGGGCACTGAAGCTTTCTTT; CDR3: CASTREWGTEAFF
V: TRBV3-1/TRBV3-2; D: .; J: TRBJ1-1; size: once; DNA: TGTGCCAGCAGCCAAGATGTGAAGGGGGTAGCTTTCTTT; CDR3: CASSQDVKGVAFF
V: TRBV4-2; D: TRBD1; J: TRBJ1-6; size: .; DNA: TGTGCCAGCAGCCCCCGGGACAGCCTCTCCTATAATTCACCCCTCCACTTT; CDR3: CASSPRDSLSYNSPLHF